The 26 T cell receptor beta chains presented below share a single source sample, sequenced in a study of monozygotic twins with inflammatory bowel disease. Following a re-call of the 5' RACE reads, TCRdb has one entry per CDR3 protein and lacks DNA. This table holds roughly 170,000 distinct CDR3 sequences. Specimen: blood. The source of these receptors is a human donor with ulcerative colitis or Crohn's disease, or a healthy co-twin of an affected twin (not recorded which).

V usage is TRBV6-6 and J usage is TRBJ1-1. Germline CDR1 MNHNY, CDR2 SVGAGI (reference sequence). This CDR3 comprises 13 residues. The CDR3 reads CASKREVDTEAFF.

The rearrangement links TRBV9 to TRBJ2-5; TCRdb names TRBD2, which stays unverified in the absence of DNA. This CDR3 region has 15 residues. Germline values: CDR1 SGDLS, CDR2 YYNGEE. The CDR3 here is CASSARLGLQETQYF.

The chain links TRBV20-1 to TRBJ1-1; TCRdb indicates TRBD1, and absent DNA this call remains unverified. Germline CDR1 DFQATT, CDR2 SNEGSKA (reference sequence). The CDR3 is made up of 15 amino acids. This CDR3 reads CSARRYKGSNTEAFF.

The J gene is TRBJ2-3, the V gene TRBV4-3; TCRdb reports TRBD1, a call that lacks DNA to check it against. This CDR3 contains 18 residues. Germline CDR1 and CDR2: LGHNA and YSLEER. CDR3 residues: CASSQDFPGQGFSDTQYF.

This chain joins TRBV18 and TRBJ2-6; no DNA is available, so the TRBD1 call from TCRdb remains unchecked. The CDR3 is 19 residues long. The germline gives CDR1 KGHSH, CDR2 LQKENI. CDR3: CASSPSDTGWGSGANVLTF.

V usage is TRBV12-3 or TRBV12-4 and J usage is TRBJ2-5; TCRdb calls TRBD1, which cannot be checked without DNA. The CDR3 runs to 14 residues. The CDR3 loop is CASSPHPALETQYF.

This chain connects TRBV27 to TRBJ1-1; TCRdb reports TRBD1, a call that lacks DNA to check it against. Germline V gene lookup returns CDR1 MNHEY and CDR2 SMNVEV (reference sequence). The CDR3 is 12 amino acids. CDR3 protein: CASSLTGGLPFF.

This chain uses TRBV29-1 with TRBJ2-7; TCRdb names TRBD2, which stays unverified in the absence of DNA. The CDR3 consists of 14 residues. Germline loops: CDR1 SQVTM, CDR2 ANQGSEA. CDR3 residues: CSVEDTSGSYEQYF.

The chain uses TRBV4-1 and TRBJ2-2; TCRdb names TRBD1, which stays unverified in the absence of DNA. The V gene's germline CDR1 is MGHRA and CDR2 YSYEKL. The CDR3 contains 16 residues. CDR3 residues: CASSLGQGVGTGELFF.

The V call is TRBV5-5, the J call TRBJ2-7; TCRdb's D gene call, TRBD2, goes unchecked for lack of DNA. The CDR3 loop spans 14 amino acids. The V gene's germline CDR1 is SGHKS and CDR2 YYEKEE (reference sequence). The CDR3 region is CASMKPSGLYEQYF.

The V gene is TRBV20-1, the J gene TRBJ1-2. The germline CDR1 and CDR2 sequences are DFQATT and SNEGSKA (reference sequence). The CDR3 runs 12 residues. CDR3 amino acids: CSARKGYYGYTF.

The chain joins TRBV5-1 to TRBJ2-2; the TCRdb call, TRBD2, lacks DNA for checking. Per germline, CDR1 SGHRS and CDR2 YFSETQ. The length of the CDR3 is 15 residues. The CDR3 region is CASFPGTRRTGELFF. Using reference TRBV5-1 and TRBJ2-2 for the parts outside the CDR3, the full variable domain is KAGVTQTPRYLIKTRGQQVTLSCSPISGHRSVSWYQQTPGQGLQFLFEYFSETQRNKGNFPGRFSGRQFSNSRSEMNVSTLELGDSALYLCASFPGTRRTGELFFGEGSRLTVL.

The chain's CDR3 is CASRYAPRGGRPTDTQYF. This chain uses TRBV27 with TRBJ2-3; TCRdb reports TRBD2, a call that lacks DNA to check it against. The length of the CDR3 is 18 residues. CDR1 and CDR2 (germline): MNHEY, SMNVEV (reference sequence).

The V gene is TRBV9, the J gene TRBJ2-1; there is no DNA to check the TCRdb D call of TRBD2. The CDR3 loop spans 13 amino acids. Germline V gives CDR1 SGDLS, CDR2 YYNGEE. The CDR3 protein is CASSVGGRYEQFF.

This chain links TRBV19 with TRBJ2-3; TCRdb outputs TRBD2, but without DNA this stays unchecked. Germline loops: CDR1 LNHDA, CDR2 SQIVND (reference sequence). This CDR3 has 13 residues. The CDR3 here is CASSVDFTDTQYF.

V is TRBV7-7 and J is TRBJ2-3; TCRdb designates TRBD1, a call that cannot be tested without DNA. Germline V lookup: CDR1 SSHAT, CDR2 FNYEAQ (reference sequence). The CDR3 is made up of 15 amino acids. CDR3 residues: CASSLGGRITDTQYF.

The chain recombines TRBV29-1 with TRBJ2-5. Germline-derived CDR1 and CDR2 are SQVTM and ANQGSEA. The CDR3 runs to 16 residues. This CDR3 reads CSVEPRLSDKQETQYF. Drawing the rest from reference TRBV29-1 and TRBJ2-5, the complete variable domain is SAVISQKPSRDICQRGTSLTIQCQVDSQVTMMFWYRQQPGQSLTLIATANQGSEATYESGFVIDKFPISRPNLTFSTLTVSNMSPEDSSIYLCSVEPRLSDKQETQYFGPGTRLLVL.

The chain carries TRBV4-3 and TRBJ2-7; TCRdb gives TRBD2 as the D gene, but with no DNA this cannot be confirmed. Germline values: CDR1 LGHNA, CDR2 YSLEER. CDR3 length: 15 residues. CDR3: CASSHWDSPSYEQYF.

V is TRBV7-2 and J is TRBJ2-7; TCRdb indicates TRBD1, and absent DNA this call remains unverified. The CDR3 spans 14 residues. The germline V gene has CDR1 SGHTA and CDR2 FQGNSA. CDR3 in amino acids: CASSRDRGPYEQYF.

The chain uses TRBV10-3 and TRBJ2-5. Germline CDR1 is ENHRY and CDR2 is SYGVKD. This CDR3 region has 11 residues. The CDR3 loop is CAIRINGTQYF.

V is TRBV20-1 and J is TRBJ1-4; TCRdb's D call of TRBD1 is untestable without DNA. CDR3 size: 14 residues. The V gene's germline CDR1 is DFQATT and CDR2 SNEGSKA (reference sequence). This CDR3 reads CSAPFGGVYEKLFF.

The chain carries TRBV20-1 and TRBJ2-1; TCRdb proposes TRBD2, but this gene call is untestable without DNA. CDR3 length: 16 amino acids. CDR1 and CDR2 from the germline V gene are DFQATT and SNEGSKA (reference sequence). CDR3 residues: CSADSRRIAPYNEQFF.

CDR3 amino acids: CASSLGGRALTDTQYF. The chain has TRBV7-2 and TRBJ2-3; no DNA is available, so the TRBD2 call from TCRdb remains unchecked. The CDR3 totals 16 residues. CDR1 SGHTA and CDR2 FQGNSA come from the germline V gene.

The chain carries TRBV3-1 and TRBJ2-3; the D call of TRBD2 rests on TCRdb alone, since no DNA is present to check it. Germline-derived CDR1 and CDR2 are LGHDT and YNNKEL (reference sequence). This CDR3 has 17 residues. This CDR3 is CASSQGMKSPQADTQYF.

This chain uses TRBV6-5 with TRBJ1-2; TCRdb lists TRBD1, though no DNA is available to test this call. The CDR3 totals 13 residues. CDR1 and CDR2 from the germline V gene are MNHEY and SVGAGI. CDR3 amino acids: CASRTDRAYGYTF.

The chain combines TRBV11-2 with TRBJ2-3; the D call from TCRdb, TRBD1, cannot be confirmed without DNA. Per germline, CDR1 SGHAT and CDR2 FQNNGV. The CDR3 runs 15 residues. The chain's CDR3 is CTSSLDPGRTDTQYF.